The entry that follows covers one TCR beta chain sequence. Its matching antigen is unknown. The data were taken from a study of pediatric ulcerative colitis. Study conclusions and caveats: Blood-rectal clonal overlap within each person was significantly higher in ulcerative colitis patients than controls. No controls had the two rectal clonotypes shared by ulcerative colitis patients. A couple of patients' blood samples yielded substantially fewer templates. In rectum, acute severe colitis had expanded clones and less diversity.

Clones were read by immunoSEQ multiplex PCR, and TCRdb kept only the in-frame ones, dropping some. The top ten clones hold 3.5% to 4.5% of a sample with 25,000 to 35,000 clones, roughly four fifths of them seen once. The germline V gene has CDR1 SGDLS and CDR2 YYNGEE. CDR3 length: 18 residues. Trimming took 4 bases from V and 2 from J; bases not matched to a gene: 14. The chain is built from TRBV9 and TRBJ2-5; 10 bases are shared with TRBD2. Sequencing was carried out using blood. The receptor's source is a boy aged 5-17 years with severe ulcerative colitis. The chain's CDR3 is CASSQGRGSGGLQETQYF. CDR3 sequence (DNA): TGTGCCAGCAGCCAAGGGCGGGGTAGCGGGGGGCTACAAGAGACCCAGTACTTC.